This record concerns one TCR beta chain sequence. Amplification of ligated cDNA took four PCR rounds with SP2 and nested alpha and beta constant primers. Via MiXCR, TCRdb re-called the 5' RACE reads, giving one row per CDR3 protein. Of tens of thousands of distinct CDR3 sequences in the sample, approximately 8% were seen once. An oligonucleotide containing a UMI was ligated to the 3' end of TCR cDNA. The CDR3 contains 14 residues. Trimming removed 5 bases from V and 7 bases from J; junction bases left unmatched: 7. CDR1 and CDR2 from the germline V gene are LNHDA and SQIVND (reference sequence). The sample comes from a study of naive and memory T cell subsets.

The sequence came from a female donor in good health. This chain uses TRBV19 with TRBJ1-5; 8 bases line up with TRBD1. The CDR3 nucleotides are TGTGCCAGTAGTTGGACAGGGCCGGGGCAGCCCCAGCATTTT. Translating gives CASSWTGPGQPQHF.